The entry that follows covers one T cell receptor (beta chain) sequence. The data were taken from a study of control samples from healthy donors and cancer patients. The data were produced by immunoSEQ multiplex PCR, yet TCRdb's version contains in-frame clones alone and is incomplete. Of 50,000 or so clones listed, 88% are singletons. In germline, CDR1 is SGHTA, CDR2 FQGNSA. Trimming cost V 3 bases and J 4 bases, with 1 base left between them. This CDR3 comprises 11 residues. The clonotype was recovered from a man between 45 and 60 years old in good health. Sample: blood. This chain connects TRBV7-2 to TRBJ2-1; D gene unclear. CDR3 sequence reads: CASSFYNEQFF. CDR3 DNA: TGTGCCAGCAGCTTTTACAATGAGCAGTTCTTC.